The present T cell receptor (beta chain) was sequenced within a study of Ad26.COV2.S vaccination and SARS-CoV-2 variants. Study information: Sample donor was a member of the COV1001 Ad26.COV2.S trial arm.

Treatment of the sample: approximately 18 received Ad26.COV2.S at low or high dose, single or two shots; several received placebo; per-sample allocation not given. Repertoires come from day 63 after the first vaccine or placebo injection. In Boston, an adult donor aged 18-55 years took part. Sequenced by immunoSEQ multiplex PCR; TCRdb stores in-frame clones only, minus some. The table includes more than 300,000 clones, approximately 86% detected once. This clone was detected once. The CDR3 has 15 residues. The germline V gene encodes CDR1 LNHDA and CDR2 SQIVND (reference sequence). The V and J ends lost 1 base and 4 bases, in that order; junction bases with no gene match: 3.

The chain links TRBV19 to TRBJ2-3; 9 positions agree with TRBD2. Material: peripheral blood, obtained in a trial of Ad26.COV2.S vaccine versus placebo. The source of this sequence is a person between 18 and 59 years old who received the Ad26.COV2.S COVID-19 vaccine or a placebo. The CDR3 sequence is CASSIGGGAPDTQYF. In nucleotides, the CDR3 is TGTGCCAGTAGTATAGGCGGGGGGGCCCCAGATACGCAGTATTTT.